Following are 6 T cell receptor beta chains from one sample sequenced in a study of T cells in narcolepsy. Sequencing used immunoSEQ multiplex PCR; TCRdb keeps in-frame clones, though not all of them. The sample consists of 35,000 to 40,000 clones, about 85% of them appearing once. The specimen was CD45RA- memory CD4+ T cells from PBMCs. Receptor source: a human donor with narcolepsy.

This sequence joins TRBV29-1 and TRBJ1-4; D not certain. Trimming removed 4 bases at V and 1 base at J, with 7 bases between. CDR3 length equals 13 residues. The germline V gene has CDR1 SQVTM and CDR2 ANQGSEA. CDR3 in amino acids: CSVGWKTNEKLFF. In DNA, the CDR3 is TGCAGCGTTGGGTGGAAAACTAATGAAAAACTGTTTTTT.

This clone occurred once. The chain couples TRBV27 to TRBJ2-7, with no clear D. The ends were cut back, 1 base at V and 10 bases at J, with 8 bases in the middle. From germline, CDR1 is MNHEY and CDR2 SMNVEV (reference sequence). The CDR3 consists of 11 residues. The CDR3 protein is CASSLFRNQYF. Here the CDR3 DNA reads TGTGCCAGCAGTTTATTCCGGAATCAGTACTTC.

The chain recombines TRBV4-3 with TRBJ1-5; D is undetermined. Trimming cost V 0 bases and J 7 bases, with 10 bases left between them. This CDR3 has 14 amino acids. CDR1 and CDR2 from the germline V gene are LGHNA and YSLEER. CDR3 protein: CASSQDFSPQPQHF. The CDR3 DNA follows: TGCGCCAGCAGCCAAGACTTCTCTCCACAGCCCCAGCATTTT.

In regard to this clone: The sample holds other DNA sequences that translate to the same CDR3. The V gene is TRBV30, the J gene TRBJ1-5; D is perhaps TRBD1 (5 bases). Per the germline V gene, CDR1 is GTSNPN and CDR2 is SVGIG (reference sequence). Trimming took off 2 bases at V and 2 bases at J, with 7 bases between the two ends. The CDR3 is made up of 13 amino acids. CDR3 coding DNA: TGTGCCTGGAGTCAACAGGGCAATCAGCCCCAGCATTTT. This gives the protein CAWSQQGNQPQHF.

The DNA for the CDR3 is TGTGCCAGCAGTGTCCTGGGGCCTAATTCACCCCTCCACTTT. Translating gives CASSVLGPNSPLHF. This chain joins TRBV5-5 and TRBJ1-6, with D perhaps TRBD1 (5 bases). The CDR3 sequence is 14 residues long. Germline V gene data show CDR1 as SGHKS and CDR2 as YYEKEE (reference sequence). V lost 5 bases and J 6 bases, leaving 12 bases between the germline ends. Supplemented by reference TRBV5-5 and TRBJ1-6, the full variable domain reads DAGVTQSPTHLIKTRGQQVTLRCSPISGHKSVSWYQQVLGQGPQFIFQYYEKEERGRGNFPDRFSARQFPNYSSELNVNALLLGDSALYLCASSVLGPNSPLHFGNGTRLTVT.

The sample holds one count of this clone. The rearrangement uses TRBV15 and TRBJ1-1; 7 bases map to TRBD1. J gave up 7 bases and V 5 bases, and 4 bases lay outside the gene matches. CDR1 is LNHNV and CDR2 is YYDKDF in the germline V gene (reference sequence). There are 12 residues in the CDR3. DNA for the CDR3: TGTGCCACCAGCGCCCGGGACAGTGAAGCTTTCTTT. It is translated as CATSARDSEAFF.